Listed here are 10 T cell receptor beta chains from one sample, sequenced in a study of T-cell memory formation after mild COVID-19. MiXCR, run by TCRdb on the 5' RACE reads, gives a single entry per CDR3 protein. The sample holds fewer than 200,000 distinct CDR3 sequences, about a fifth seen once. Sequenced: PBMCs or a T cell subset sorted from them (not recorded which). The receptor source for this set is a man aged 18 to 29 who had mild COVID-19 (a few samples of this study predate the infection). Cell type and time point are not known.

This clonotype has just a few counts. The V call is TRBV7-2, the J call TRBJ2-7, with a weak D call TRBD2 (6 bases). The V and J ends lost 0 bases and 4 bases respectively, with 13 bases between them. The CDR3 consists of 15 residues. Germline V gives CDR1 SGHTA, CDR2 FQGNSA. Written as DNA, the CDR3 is TGTGCCAGCAGCTTAGCCGGGGGAATTGGGTACGAGCAGTACTTC. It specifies CASSLAGGIGYEQYF.

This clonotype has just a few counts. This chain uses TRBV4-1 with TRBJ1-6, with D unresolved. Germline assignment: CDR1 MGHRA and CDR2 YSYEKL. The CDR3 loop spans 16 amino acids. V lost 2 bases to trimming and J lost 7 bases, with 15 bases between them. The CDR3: CASSQPTRLKNSPLHF. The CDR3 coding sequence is TGCGCCAGCAGCCAACCGACTAGATTGAAAAATTCACCCCTCCACTTT.

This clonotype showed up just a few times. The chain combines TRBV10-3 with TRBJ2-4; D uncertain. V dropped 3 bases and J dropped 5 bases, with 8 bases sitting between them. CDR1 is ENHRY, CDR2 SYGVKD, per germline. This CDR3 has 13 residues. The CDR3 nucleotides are TGTGCCATCAGTGAATTAGGAGAAAACATTCAGTACTTC. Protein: CAISELGENIQYF.

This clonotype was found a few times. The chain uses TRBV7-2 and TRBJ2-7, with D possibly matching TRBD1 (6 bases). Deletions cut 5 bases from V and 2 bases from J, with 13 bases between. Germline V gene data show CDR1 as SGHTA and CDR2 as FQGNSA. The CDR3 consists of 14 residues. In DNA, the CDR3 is TGTGCCAGCAGCACCCGCTGGACAGCCTACGAGCAGTACTTC. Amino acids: CASSTRWTAYEQYF.

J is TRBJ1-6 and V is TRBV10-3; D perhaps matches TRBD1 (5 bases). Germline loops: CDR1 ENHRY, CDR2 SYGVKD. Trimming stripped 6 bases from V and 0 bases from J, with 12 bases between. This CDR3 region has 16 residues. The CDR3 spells CAIRGDGSSYNSPLHF. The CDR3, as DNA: TGTGCCATCAGGGGGGATGGGAGCTCCTATAATTCACCCCTCCACTTT.

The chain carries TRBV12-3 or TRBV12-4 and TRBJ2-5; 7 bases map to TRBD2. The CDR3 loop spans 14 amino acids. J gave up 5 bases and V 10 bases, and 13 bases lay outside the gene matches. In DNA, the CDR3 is TGTGCCACCTTGCTGGGAGGGTCTGGGGAGACCCAGTACTTC. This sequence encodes CATLLGGSGETQYF.

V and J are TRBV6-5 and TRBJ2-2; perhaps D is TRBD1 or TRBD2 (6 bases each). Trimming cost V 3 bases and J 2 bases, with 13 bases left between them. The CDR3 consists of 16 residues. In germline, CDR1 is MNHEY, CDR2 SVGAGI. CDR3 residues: CASSYGPGANTGELFF. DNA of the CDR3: TGTGCCAGCAGTTATGGTCCGGGGGCCAACACCGGGGAGCTGTTTTTT.

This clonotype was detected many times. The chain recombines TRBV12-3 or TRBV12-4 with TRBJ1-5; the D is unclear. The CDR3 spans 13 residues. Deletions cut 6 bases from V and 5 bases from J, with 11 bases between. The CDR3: CASSLGEYQPQHF. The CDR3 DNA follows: TGTGCCAGCAGCCTTGGGGAATATCAGCCCCAGCATTTT.

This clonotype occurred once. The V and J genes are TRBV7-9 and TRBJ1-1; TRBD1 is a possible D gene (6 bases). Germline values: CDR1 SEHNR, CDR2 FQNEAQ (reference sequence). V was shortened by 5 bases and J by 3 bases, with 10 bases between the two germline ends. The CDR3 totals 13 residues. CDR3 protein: CASSRNRDTEAFF. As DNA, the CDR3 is TGTGCCAGCAGCCGAAACAGGGACACTGAAGCTTTCTTT.

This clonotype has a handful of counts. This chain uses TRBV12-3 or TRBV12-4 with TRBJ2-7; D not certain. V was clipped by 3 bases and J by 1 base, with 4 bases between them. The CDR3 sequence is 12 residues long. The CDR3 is CASSFRSYEQYF. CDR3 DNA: TGTGCCAGCAGTTTCCGGTCCTACGAGCAGTACTTC.